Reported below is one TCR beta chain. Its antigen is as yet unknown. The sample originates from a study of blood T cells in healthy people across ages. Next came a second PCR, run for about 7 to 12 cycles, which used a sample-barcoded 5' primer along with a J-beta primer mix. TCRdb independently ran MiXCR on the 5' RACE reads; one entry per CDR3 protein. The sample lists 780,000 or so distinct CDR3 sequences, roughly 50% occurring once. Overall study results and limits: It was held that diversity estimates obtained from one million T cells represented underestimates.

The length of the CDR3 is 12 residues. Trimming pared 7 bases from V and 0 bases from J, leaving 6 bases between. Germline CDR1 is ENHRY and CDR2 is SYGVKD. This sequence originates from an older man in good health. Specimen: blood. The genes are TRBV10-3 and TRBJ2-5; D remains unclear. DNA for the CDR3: TGTGCCATCAAGGCGGACCAAGAGACCCAGTACTTC. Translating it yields CAIKADQETQYF.